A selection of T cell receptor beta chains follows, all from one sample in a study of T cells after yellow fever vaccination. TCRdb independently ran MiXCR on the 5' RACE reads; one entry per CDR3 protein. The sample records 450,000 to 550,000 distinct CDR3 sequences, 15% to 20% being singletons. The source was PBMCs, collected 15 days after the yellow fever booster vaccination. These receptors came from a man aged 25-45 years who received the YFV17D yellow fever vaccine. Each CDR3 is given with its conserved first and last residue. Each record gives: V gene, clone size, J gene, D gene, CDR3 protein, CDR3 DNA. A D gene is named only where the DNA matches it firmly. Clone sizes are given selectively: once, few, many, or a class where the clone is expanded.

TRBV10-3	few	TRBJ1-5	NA	CAISGRGAGQPQHF	TGTGCCATCAGTGGGAGGGGGGCTGGACAGCCCCAGCATTTT
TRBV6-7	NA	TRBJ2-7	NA	CASSYSCRGAGLDYEQYF	TGTGCCAGCAGTTACTCGTGTCGGGGGGCGGGTTTGGACTACGAGCAGTACTTC
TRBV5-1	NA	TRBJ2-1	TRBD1	CASSLPGQGGYNEQFF	TGCGCCAGCAGCCTTCCGGGACAGGGTGGGTACAATGAGCAGTTCTTC
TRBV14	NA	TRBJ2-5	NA	CASSQRTGKETQYF	TGTGCCAGCAGCCAGCGGACGGGTAAAGAGACCCAGTACTTC
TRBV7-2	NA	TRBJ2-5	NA	CASSLYRETQYF	TGTGCCAGCAGCTTATACAGGGAGACCCAGTACTTC
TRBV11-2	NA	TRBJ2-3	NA	CASSFTGLTDTQYF	TGTGCCAGCAGCTTCACAGGGTTGACAGATACCCAGTATTTT
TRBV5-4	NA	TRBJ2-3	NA	CASSPGGHIDTQYF	TGTGCCAGCAGCCCCGGGGGGCATATAGATACGCAGTATTTT
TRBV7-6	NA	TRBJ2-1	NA	CASSLLPNQANEQFF	TGTGCCAGCAGCTTACTCCCAAACCAAGCCAATGAGCAGTTCTTC
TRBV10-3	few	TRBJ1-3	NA	CAISESAGSGNTIYF	TGTGCCATCAGTGAGTCGGCAGGCTCTGGAAACACCATATATTTT
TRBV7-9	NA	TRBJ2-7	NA	CASRGGGAIFGEQYF	TGTGCCAGCAGAGGGGGGGGCGCGATATTTGGCGAGCAGTACTTC
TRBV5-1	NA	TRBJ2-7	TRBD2	CASSLALAGVIDEQYF	TGCGCCAGCAGCTTGGCGCTAGCGGGAGTAATCGACGAGCAGTACTTC
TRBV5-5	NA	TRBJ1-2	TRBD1	CASSVRDSESYGYTF	TGTGCCAGCAGCGTGAGGGACAGTGAGTCCTATGGCTACACCTTC
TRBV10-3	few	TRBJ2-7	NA	CAIRDSASYEQYF	TGTGCCATCAGGGACAGCGCGTCATACGAGCAGTACTTC
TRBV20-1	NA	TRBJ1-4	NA	CSARDNRGYEKLFF	TGCAGTGCTAGAGATAATAGGGGATATGAAAAACTGTTTTTT
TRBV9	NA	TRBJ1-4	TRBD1	CASSHGGQGNEKLFF	TGTGCCAGCAGCCACGGGGGACAGGGGAATGAAAAACTGTTTTTT
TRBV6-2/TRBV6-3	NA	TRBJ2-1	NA	CASSYVSGDNEQFF	TGTGCCAGCAGTTACGTTAGCGGCGACAATGAGCAGTTCTTC
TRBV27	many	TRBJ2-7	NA	CASSFDRSYEQYF	TGTGCCAGCAGTTTCGACAGGTCCTACGAGCAGTACTTC
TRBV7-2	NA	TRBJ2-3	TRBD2	CASSKTSGISVLDTQYF	TGTGCCAGCAGCAAGACTAGCGGGATAAGCGTCCTGGATACGCAGTATTTT
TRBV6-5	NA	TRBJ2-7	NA	CASSSWDILSRNEQYF	TGTGCCAGCAGTTCCTGGGACATCCTGTCTAGAAACGAGCAGTACTTC
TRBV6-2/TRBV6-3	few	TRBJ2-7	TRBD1	CASTEDRGLYEQYF	TGTGCCAGCACCGAGGACAGGGGGTTATACGAGCAGTACTTC
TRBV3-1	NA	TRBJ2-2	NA	CASSHRGSGNTGELFF	TGTGCCAGCAGCCACCGTGGTAGCGGAAACACCGGGGAGCTGTTTTTT
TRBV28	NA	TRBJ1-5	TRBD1	CASSYVGQGHQPQHF	TGTGCCAGCAGTTACGTAGGACAGGGCCATCAGCCCCAGCATTTT
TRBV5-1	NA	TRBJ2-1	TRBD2	CASRQSLAGHNEQFF	TGCGCCAGCAGGCAGTCCCTAGCGGGACACAATGAGCAGTTCTTC
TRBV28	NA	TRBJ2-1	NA	CAIRTAFANYNEQFF	TGTGCCATAAGGACAGCCTTTGCCAACTACAATGAGCAGTTCTTC
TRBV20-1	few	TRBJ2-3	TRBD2	CRPTSGASDTQYF	TGCAGACCAACTAGCGGGGCTTCAGATACGCAGTATTTT
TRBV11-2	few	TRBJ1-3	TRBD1	CASSQWDRDFSGNTIYF	TGTGCCAGCAGCCAGTGGGACAGGGACTTTTCTGGAAACACCATATATTTT
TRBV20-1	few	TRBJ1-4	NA	CSARDREGFEKLFF	TGCAGTGCTAGAGATCGGGAGGGGTTTGAAAAACTGTTTTTT
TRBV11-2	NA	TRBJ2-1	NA	CASSLMGLDNNEQFF	TGTGCCAGCAGCTTAATGGGACTCGACAACAATGAGCAGTTCTTC
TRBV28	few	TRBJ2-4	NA	CATSMGPKNIQYF	TGTGCCACCAGCATGGGTCCCAAAAACATTCAGTACTTC
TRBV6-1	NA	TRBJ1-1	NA	CASSEGNRAFF	TGTGCCAGCAGTGAAGGGAATCGGGCTTTCTTT
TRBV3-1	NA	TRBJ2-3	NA	CASSQDGGSTDTQYF	TGTGCCAGCAGCCAAGATGGAGGAAGCACAGATACGCAGTATTTT
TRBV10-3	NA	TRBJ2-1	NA	CAISASGVHEQFF	TGTGCCATCAGCGCCTCTGGGGTCCATGAGCAGTTCTTC
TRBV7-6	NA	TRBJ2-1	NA	CASSFIEAEQFF	TGTGCCAGCAGCTTTATTGAAGCGGAGCAGTTCTTC
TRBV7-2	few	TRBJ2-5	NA	CASSLALASQETQYF	TGTGCCAGCAGCTTAGCGCTTGCTTCCCAAGAGACCCAGTACTTC
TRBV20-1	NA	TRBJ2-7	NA	CSAWTEVGEQYF	TGCAGTGCTTGGACAGAAGTTGGCGAGCAGTACTTC
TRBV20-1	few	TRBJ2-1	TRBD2	CSAAPGTSVPEQFF	TGCAGTGCTGCCCCCGGGACTAGCGTTCCTGAGCAGTTCTTC
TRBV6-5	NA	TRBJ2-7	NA	CASSYSYRVIYEQYF	TGTGCTAGCAGTTACTCGTACAGAGTCATCTACGAGCAGTACTTC
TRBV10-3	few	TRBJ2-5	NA	CAIGQAETQYF	TGTGCCATCGGGCAGGCGGAGACCCAGTACTTC
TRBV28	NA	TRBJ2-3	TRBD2	CASSRGGGADTQYF	TGTGCCAGTTCGCGGGGGGGGGGTGCAGATACGCAGTATTTT
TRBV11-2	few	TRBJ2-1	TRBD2	CASSLEIGSGSSYNEQFF	TGTGCCAGCAGCTTAGAAATAGGGAGCGGGAGTTCCTACAATGAGCAGTTCTTC
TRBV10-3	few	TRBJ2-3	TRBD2	CAISESTSLTSTDTQYF	TGTGCCATCAGTGAGTCGACTAGCCTTACGAGCACAGATACGCAGTATTTT
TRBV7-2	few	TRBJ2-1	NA	CASSPTMKSSYNEQFF	TGTGCCAGCAGCCCAACAATGAAGTCCTCCTACAATGAGCAGTTCTTC
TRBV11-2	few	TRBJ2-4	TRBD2	CASSLEREYVENIQYF	TGTGCCAGCAGCCTCGAGCGGGAGTATGTGGAAAACATTCAGTACTTC